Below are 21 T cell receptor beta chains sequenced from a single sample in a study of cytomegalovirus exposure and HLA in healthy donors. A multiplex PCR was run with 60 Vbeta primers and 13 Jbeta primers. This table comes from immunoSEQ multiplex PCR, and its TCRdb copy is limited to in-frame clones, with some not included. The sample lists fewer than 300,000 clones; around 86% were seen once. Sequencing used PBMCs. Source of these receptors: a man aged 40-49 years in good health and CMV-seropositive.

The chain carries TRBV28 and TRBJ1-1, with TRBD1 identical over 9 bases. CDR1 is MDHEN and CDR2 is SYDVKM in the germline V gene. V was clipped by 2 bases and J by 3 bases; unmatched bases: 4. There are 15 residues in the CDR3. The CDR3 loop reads CASSLGGTGYTEAFF. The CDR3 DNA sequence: TGTGCCAGCAGTTTAGGGGGGACAGGGTACACTGAAGCTTTCTTT.

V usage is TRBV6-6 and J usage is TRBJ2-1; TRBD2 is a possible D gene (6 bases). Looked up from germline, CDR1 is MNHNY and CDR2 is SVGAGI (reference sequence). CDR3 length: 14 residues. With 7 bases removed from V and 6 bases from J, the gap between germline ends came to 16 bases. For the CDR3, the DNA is TGTGCCAGCACCCCCGTGGGAGGTCGCAATGAGCAGTTCTTC. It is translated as CASTPVGGRNEQFF.

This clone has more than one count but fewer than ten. CDR3 in amino acids: CASYMNTEAFF. The CDR3 bases are TGTGCCAGCTACATGAACACTGAAGCTTTCTTT. The V call is TRBV6-5, the J call TRBJ1-1; D is uncertain. This CDR3 region has 11 residues. Germline lookup yields CDR1 MNHEY and CDR2 SVGAGI. Trimming took 8 bases from V and 0 from J, leaving 4 bases between them.

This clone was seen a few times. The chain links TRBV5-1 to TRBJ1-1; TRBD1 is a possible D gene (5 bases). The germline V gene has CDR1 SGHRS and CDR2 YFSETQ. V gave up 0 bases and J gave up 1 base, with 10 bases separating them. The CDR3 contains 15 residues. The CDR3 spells CASSLDPGRNTEAFF. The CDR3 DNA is TGCGCCAGCAGCTTGGACCCAGGGCGGAACACTGAAGCTTTCTTT.

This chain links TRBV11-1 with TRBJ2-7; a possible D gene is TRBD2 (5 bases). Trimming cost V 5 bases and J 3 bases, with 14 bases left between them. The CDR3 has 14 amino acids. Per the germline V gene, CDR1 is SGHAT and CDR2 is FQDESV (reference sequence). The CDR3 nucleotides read TGTGCCAGCAGCCGGGGTCCTAGGAACTACGAGCAGTACTTC. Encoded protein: CASSRGPRNYEQYF.

The CDR3 is CASSPGLAGAKTQYF. The CDR3 DNA reads TGTGCCAGCAGCCCTGGGCTAGCGGGAGCTAAAACGCAGTATTTT. The chain recombines TRBV9 with TRBJ2-3; 10 bases line up with TRBD2. The CDR3 is 15 amino acids. J lost 9 bases, V lost 4 bases, and 11 bases had no gene match. Per germline, CDR1 SGDLS and CDR2 YYNGEE.

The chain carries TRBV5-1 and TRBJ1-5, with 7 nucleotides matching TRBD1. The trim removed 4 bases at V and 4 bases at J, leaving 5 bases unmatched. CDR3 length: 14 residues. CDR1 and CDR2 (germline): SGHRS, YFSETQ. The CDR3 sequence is CASSQSGGNQPQHF. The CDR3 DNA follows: TGCGCCAGCAGCCAGTCAGGGGGTAATCAGCCCCAGCATTTT.

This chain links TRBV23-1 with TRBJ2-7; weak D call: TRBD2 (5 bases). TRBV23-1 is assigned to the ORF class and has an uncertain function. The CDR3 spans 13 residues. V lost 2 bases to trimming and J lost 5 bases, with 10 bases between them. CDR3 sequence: CASSQGWGDEQYF. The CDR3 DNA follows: TGCGCCAGCAGTCAAGGGTGGGGAGACGAGCAGTACTTC.

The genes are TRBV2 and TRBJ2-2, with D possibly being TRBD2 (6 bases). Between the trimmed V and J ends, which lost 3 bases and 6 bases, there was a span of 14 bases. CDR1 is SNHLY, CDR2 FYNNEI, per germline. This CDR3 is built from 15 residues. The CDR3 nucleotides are TGTGCCAGCAGTGAGACTCCAGGCGGGGCCGGGGAGCTGTTTTTT. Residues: CASSETPGGAGELFF.

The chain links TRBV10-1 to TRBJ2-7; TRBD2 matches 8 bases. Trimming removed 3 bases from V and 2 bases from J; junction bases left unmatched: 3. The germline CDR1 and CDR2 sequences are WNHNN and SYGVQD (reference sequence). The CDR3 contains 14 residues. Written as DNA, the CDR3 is TGCGCCAGCAGTGACGGGACTAGTGCCTACGAGCAGTACTTC. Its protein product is CASSDGTSAYEQYF.

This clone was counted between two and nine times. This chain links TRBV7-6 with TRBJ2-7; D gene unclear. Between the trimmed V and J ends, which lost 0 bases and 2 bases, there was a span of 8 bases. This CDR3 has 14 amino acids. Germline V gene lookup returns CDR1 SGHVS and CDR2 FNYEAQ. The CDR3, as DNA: TGTGCCAGCAGCTTAGCCCAGCGTCCCTACGAGCAGTACTTC. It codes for CASSLAQRPYEQYF.

As DNA, the CDR3 is TGTGCCAGCAGCTTACAGGAAACCTACAATGAGCAGTTCTTC. It codes for CASSLQETYNEQFF. The chain has TRBV11-2 and TRBJ2-1; D is unresolved. Trimming took 2 bases from V and 2 from J, leaving 7 bases between them. CDR3 length: 14 amino acids. The germline CDR1 and CDR2 sequences are SGHAT and FQNNGV. The entire variable domain, with the rest obtained from reference TRBV11-2 and TRBJ2-1, is as follows: EAGVAQSPRYKIIEKRQSVAFWCNPISGHATLYWYQQILGQGPKLLIQFQNNGVVDDSQLPKDRFSAERLKGVDSTLKIQPAKLEDSAVYLCASSLQETYNEQFFGPGTRLTVL.

The CDR3 DNA sequence: TGTGCCAGCAGCTGGACTAGCGGGCACACCGGGGAGCTGTTTTTT. Translated, it gives CASSWTSGHTGELFF. This chain connects TRBV5-4 to TRBJ2-2; 11 nucleotides match TRBD2. CDR1 is SGHNT and CDR2 is YYREEE in the germline V gene (reference sequence). V gave up 3 bases and J gave up 3 bases; unmatched junction bases: 1. CDR3 size: 15 residues.

CDR3 region: CSAPGTGGTANYGYTF. The CDR3, as DNA: TGCAGCGCGCCCGGGACAGGGGGCACAGCTAACTATGGCTACACCTTC. This chain connects TRBV29-1 to TRBJ1-2; the match to TRBD1 covers 12 bases. This CDR3 region has 16 residues. Germline CDR1 and CDR2: SQVTM and ANQGSEA. The V gene end was trimmed by 7 bases and the J gene end by 0 bases; junction bases not matched to a gene: 9.

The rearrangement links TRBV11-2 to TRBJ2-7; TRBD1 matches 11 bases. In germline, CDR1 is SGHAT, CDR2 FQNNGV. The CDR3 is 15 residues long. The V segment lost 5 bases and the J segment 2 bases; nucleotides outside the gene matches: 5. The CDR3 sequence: CASSAGTGGTYEQYF. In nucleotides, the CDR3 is TGTGCCAGCAGCGCAGGGACAGGGGGTACCTACGAGCAGTACTTC.

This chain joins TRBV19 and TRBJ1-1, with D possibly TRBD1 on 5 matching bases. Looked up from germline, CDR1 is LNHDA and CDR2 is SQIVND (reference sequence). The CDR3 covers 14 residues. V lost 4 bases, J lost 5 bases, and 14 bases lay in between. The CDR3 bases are TGTGCCAGTAGTACAACGACAGTGGAGACTGAAGCTTTCTTT. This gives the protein CASSTTTVETEAFF.

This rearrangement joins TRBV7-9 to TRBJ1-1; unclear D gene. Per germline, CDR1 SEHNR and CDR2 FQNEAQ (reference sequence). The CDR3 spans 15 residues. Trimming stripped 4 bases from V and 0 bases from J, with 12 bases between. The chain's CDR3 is CASSSPGGMNTEAFF. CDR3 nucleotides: TGTGCCAGCAGCTCCCCCGGAGGGATGAACACTGAAGCTTTCTTT. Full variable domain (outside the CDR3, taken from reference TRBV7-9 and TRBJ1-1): DTGVSQNPRHKITKRGQNVTFRCDPISEHNRLYWYRQTLGQGPEFLTYFQNEAQLEKSRLLSDRFSAERPKGSFSTLEIQRTEQGDSAMYLCASSSPGGMNTEAFFGQGTRLTVV.

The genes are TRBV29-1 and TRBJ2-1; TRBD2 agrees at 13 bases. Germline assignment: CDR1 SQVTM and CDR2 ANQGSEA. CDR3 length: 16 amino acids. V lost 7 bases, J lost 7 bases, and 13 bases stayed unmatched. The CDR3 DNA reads TGCAGCGGGCGACTAGCGGGAGGCCTCCCGTGGAATGAGCAGTTCTTC. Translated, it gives CSGRLAGGLPWNEQFF.

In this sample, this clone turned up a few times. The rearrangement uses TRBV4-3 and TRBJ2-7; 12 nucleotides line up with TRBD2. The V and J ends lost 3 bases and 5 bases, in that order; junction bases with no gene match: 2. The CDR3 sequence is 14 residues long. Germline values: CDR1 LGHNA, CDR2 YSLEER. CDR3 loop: CASSHRLAGDEQYF. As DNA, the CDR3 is TGCGCCAGCAGCCACCGACTAGCGGGAGACGAGCAGTACTTC.

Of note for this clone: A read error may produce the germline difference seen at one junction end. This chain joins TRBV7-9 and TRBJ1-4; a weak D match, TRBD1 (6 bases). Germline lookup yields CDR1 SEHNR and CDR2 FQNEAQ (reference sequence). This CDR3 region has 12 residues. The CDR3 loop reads CSSSHRDEKLFF. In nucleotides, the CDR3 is TGTTCCAGCAGTCACAGGGATGAAAAACTGTTTTTT.

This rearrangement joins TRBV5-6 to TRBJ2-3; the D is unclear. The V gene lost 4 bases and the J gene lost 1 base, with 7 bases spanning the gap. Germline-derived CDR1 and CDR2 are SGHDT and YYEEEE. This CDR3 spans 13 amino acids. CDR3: CASSATGTDTQYF. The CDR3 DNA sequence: TGTGCCAGCAGCGCTACGGGCACAGATACGCAGTATTTT.